The present T cell receptor beta chain was sequenced within a study of T-cell memory formation after mild COVID-19. MiXCR, run by TCRdb on the 5' RACE reads, gives a single entry per CDR3 protein. The sample carries about 110,000 distinct CDR3 sequences, under 15% recorded once. This clonotype was detected only a few times. Germline V CDR1 and CDR2: ENHRY, SYGVKD. The ends were cut back, 3 bases at V and 2 bases at J, with 16 bases in the middle. This CDR3 has 16 residues. The chain joins TRBV10-3 to TRBJ2-5; TRBD1 or TRBD2 may be the D gene (6 bases each). The sample consisted of PBMCs or a T cell subset sorted from them (not recorded which). This clonotype was sampled from a man aged 18 to 29 who had mild COVID-19 (a few samples of this study predate the infection). Cell type and time point are not known. Here the CDR3 reads CAISDSGGRGQETQYF. The CDR3 nucleotides are TGTGCCATCAGTGATAGTGGGGGGCGCGGTCAAGAGACCCAGTACTTC.